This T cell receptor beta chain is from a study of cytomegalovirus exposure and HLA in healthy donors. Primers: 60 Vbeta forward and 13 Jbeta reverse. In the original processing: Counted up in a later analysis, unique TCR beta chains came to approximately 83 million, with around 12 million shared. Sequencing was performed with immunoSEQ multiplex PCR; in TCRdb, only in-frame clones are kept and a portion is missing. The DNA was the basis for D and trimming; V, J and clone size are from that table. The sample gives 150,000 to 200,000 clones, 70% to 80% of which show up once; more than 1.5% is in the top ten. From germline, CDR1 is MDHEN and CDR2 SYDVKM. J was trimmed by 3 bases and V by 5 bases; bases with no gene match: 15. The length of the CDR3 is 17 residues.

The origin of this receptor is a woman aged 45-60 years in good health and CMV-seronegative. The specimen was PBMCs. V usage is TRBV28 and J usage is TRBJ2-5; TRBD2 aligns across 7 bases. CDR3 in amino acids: CASSPNTRASGKETQYF. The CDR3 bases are TGTGCCAGCAGTCCCAATACGAGGGCTAGCGGTAAAGAGACCCAGTACTTC.